This T cell receptor beta chain was found in a study of T-cell memory formation after mild COVID-19. Per germline, CDR1 KGHDR and CDR2 SFDVKD. This CDR3 is 17 amino acids long. The V and J ends lost 0 bases and 7 bases, in that order; junction bases with no gene match: 12. TCRdb re-called the 5' RACE reads through MiXCR, storing one row per CDR3 protein. This table has approximately 500,000 distinct CDR3 sequences, 20% to 30% appearing once. The sequencing input was PBMCs or a T cell subset sorted from them (not recorded which). The clonotype was recovered from an adult woman who had mild COVID-19 (a few samples of this study predate the infection). Cell type and time point are not known. The chain is built from TRBV24-1 and TRBJ1-2; 8 bases are a match to TRBD1. This CDR3 reads CATSDLRAGQGIGGYTF. Written as DNA, the CDR3 is TGTGCCACCAGTGATTTGCGGGCCGGACAGGGAATCGGTGGCTACACCTTC.